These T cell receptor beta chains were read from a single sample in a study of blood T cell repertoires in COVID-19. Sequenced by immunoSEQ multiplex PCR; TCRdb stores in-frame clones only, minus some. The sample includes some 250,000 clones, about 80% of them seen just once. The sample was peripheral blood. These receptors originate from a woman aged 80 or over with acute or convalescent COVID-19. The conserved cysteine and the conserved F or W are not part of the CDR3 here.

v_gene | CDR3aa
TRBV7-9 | ASAGGLNSPLH
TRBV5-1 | ASSPTTGRTEAF
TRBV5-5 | ASSPIGGEDGNQPQH
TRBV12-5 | ASGSDKNYGYT
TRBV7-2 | ASSTGTSGGGYETQY
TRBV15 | ATSGLKGFAGELF
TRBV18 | ASSQTSGNTDTQY
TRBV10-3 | AISENTGGGGYEQY
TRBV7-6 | ASSLGMGTSIFTDTQY
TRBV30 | AWSGLGGGAQRIF
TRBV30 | AWSGDRGRRTEAF
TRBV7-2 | ASSLGLPGNYEQY
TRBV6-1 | ASSDLSGNTIY
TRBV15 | ATSRDRAEAGTEAF
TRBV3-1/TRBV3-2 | ASSQEGRGQETQY
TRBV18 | ASSPVGGGGYT
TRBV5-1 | ASSLIGRGNQETQY